These 9 T cell receptor beta chains were all obtained from the same sample, sequenced in a study of blood T cell repertoires in COVID-19. Only in-frame clones appear in the TCRdb table, and some are missing; sequencing was by immunoSEQ multiplex PCR. In the table there are 650,000 to 800,000 clones, around 89% of which are singletons. What was sequenced was peripheral blood. All receptors derive from a young woman with acute or convalescent COVID-19.

This clone was detected only a few times. The chain has TRBV4-1 and TRBJ1-5, with 8 positions matching TRBD1. There are 15 residues in the CDR3. V lost 3 bases and J lost 6; bases outside the gene matches: 7. The germline V gene encodes CDR1 MGHRA and CDR2 YSYEKL. This CDR3 is CASSQSDRDSQPQHF. The CDR3 nucleotides read TGCGCCAGCAGCCAGTCGGACAGGGACAGTCAGCCCCAGCATTTT.

About this clone: Within the sample, other DNA sequences also encode this same CDR3. The rearrangement uses TRBV24-1 and TRBJ1-5; tentative D call: TRBD1 (5 bases). V was cut by 3 bases and J by 4 bases, with 9 bases left in between. Germline CDR1 and CDR2: KGHDR and SFDVKD. The CDR3 is 14 amino acids. The CDR3, as DNA: TGTGCCACCAGTGATCCCAGGGTAAATCAGCCCCAGCATTTT. Protein product: CATSDPRVNQPQHF.

The chain couples TRBV7-3 to TRBJ2-1, with 10 bases identical to TRBD2. CDR1 and CDR2 from the germline V gene are SGHTA and FQGTGA. The J segment lost 5 bases and the V segment lost 5 bases, leaving 9 bases of the junction unmatched. This CDR3 contains 16 residues. CDR3 loop: CASSPIAGGQHNEQFF. As DNA, the CDR3 is TGTGCCAGCAGCCCCATAGCGGGGGGTCAGCACAATGAGCAGTTCTTC.

This clone was found once. The chain uses TRBV6-4 and TRBJ1-6; D possibly corresponds to TRBD1 (5 bases). V was trimmed by 4 bases and J by 8 bases, leaving 12 bases between them. The CDR3 is made up of 14 amino acids. Germline loops: CDR1 MRHNA, CDR2 SNTAGT. This CDR3 is CASSGGPGDSPLHF. The CDR3 bases are TGTGCCAGCAGTGGGGGTCCGGGGGATTCACCCCTCCACTTT.

The V call is TRBV9, the J call TRBJ1-2, with a possible D match to TRBD1 (5 bases). Looked up from germline, CDR1 is SGDLS and CDR2 is YYNGEE. This CDR3 region has 13 residues. V shed 2 bases and J shed 7 bases, with 12 bases lying between them. CDR3 amino acids: CASSVRVRGGYTF. Here the CDR3 DNA reads TGTGCCAGCAGCGTTCGGGTAAGGGGTGGCTACACCTTC. Using reference TRBV9 and TRBJ1-2 for the parts outside the CDR3, the full variable domain is DSGVTQTPKHLITATGQRVTLRCSPRSGDLSVYWYQQSLDQGLQFLIQYYNGEERAKGNILERFSAQQFPDLHSELNLSSLELGDSALYFCASSVRVRGGYTFGSGTRLTVV.

The J gene is TRBJ2-1, the V gene TRBV10-2, with TRBD2 matching 9 bases. The J segment lost 5 bases and the V segment lost 7 bases, leaving 6 bases of the junction unmatched. This CDR3 is 14 amino acids long. Germline values: CDR1 WSHSY, CDR2 SAAADI. The CDR3 DNA is TGCGCCAGCATTAGTAGCGGGGGCCACAATGAGCAGTTCTTC. Translated: CASISSGGHNEQFF.

The chain is built from TRBV5-8 and TRBJ2-5, with a weak D call TRBD1 (6 bases). This CDR3 region has 14 residues. Germline CDR1 SGHTS, CDR2 YDEGEE. With 5 bases removed from V and 4 bases from J, the gap between germline ends came to 15 bases. The CDR3 reads CASSSYRVTETQYF. CDR3 sequence (DNA): TGTGCCAGCAGTTCTTACAGGGTTACAGAGACCCAGTACTTC. The full variable domain, rest sourced from reference TRBV5-8 and TRBJ2-5, is EAGVTQSPTHLIKTRGQQATLRCSPISGHTSVYWYQQALGLGLQFLLWYDEGEERNRGNFPPRFSGRQFPNYSSELNVNALELEDSALYLCASSSYRVTETQYFGPGTRLLVL.

The chain employs TRBV5-6 and TRBJ1-1, with 12 bases matching TRBD1. J was trimmed by 1 base and V by 6 bases; bases with no gene match: 10. The CDR3 is 17 residues long. Germline V gene sequence: CDR1 SGHDT, CDR2 YYEEEE. The CDR3 DNA sequence: TGTGCCAGCATTCCTGGGACAGGGGGCCTGAGGAACACTGAAGCTTTCTTT. As protein: CASIPGTGGLRNTEAFF.

This clone was seen once. The chain is built from TRBV11-2 and TRBJ1-2; TRBD1 matches at 8 bases. J was trimmed by 4 bases and V by 0 bases; bases with no gene match: 10. Germline CDR1 is SGHAT and CDR2 is FQNNGV. The CDR3 is 17 amino acids. CDR3 DNA: TGTGCCAGCAGCTTAGAGGGACAGGTGCCTCTGGGCTATGGCTACACCTTC. This sequence encodes CASSLEGQVPLGYGYTF.